A single sample is the source of the 19 T cell receptor beta chains below, sequenced in a study of cytotoxic CD8 clonotypes in ibrutinib-treated CLL. The assay was immunoSEQ multiplex PCR, and TCRdb's table has in-frame clones only and misses some. This table holds some 150,000 clones, approximately 77% found once. The input for sequencing was PBMCs, taken after 12 months of ibrutinib treatment. These receptors were collected from a human donor with chronic lymphocytic leukemia.

This clone was seen a handful of times. The V gene is TRBV6-4, the J gene TRBJ2-1; no firm D call. The germline V and J ends were trimmed by 5 bases and 5 bases, with 10 bases remaining between them. Germline-derived CDR1 and CDR2 are MRHNA and SNTAGT. This CDR3 region has 13 residues. The CDR3 DNA follows: TGTGCCAGCAGTCCAACAGAAAACAATGAGCAGTTCTTC. Translation: CASSPTENNEQFF.

The chain uses TRBV5-4 and TRBJ1-1; D call uncertain. The V and J ends lost 4 bases and 2 bases respectively, with 15 bases between them. Per the germline V gene, CDR1 is SGHNT and CDR2 is YYREEE (reference sequence). This CDR3 contains 15 residues. The CDR3 spells CASSLRAGRNTEAFF. Written as DNA, the CDR3 is TGTGCCAGCAGCCTGAGGGCAGGCAGAAACACTGAAGCTTTCTTT.

The gene calls are TRBV19 and TRBJ2-7, with D maybe TRBD1 (6 bases). CDR3 length equals 13 residues. Deletions cut 10 bases from V and 4 bases from J, with 17 bases between. Germline lookup yields CDR1 LNHDA and CDR2 SQIVND (reference sequence). The DNA of the CDR3 is TGTGCCACCTCCCAGGACAGCCGATACGAGCAGTACTTC. Amino acid sequence: CATSQDSRYEQYF.

The rearrangement uses TRBV11-3 and TRBJ1-3, with no clear D. Germline CDR1 and CDR2: SGHNT and YENEEA. Trimming stripped 5 bases from V and 0 bases from J, with 11 bases between. This CDR3 has 15 residues. CDR3 in DNA: TGTGCCAGCAGCCCCCGGTCAAGCTCTGGAAACACCATATATTTT. Its translation: CASSPRSSSGNTIYF.

The chain uses TRBV5-1 and TRBJ2-5, with D possibly matching TRBD2 (5 bases). CDR3 length: 14 residues. Per the germline V gene, CDR1 is SGHRS and CDR2 is YFSETQ. Trimming shortened V by 4 bases and J by 2 bases, and 12 bases separated the two germline ends. CDR3 nucleotides: TGCGCCAGCAGCCCGGAGGACTCTCAAGAGACCCAGTACTTC. Protein: CASSPEDSQETQYF.

V usage is TRBV2 and J usage is TRBJ2-3; no definite D call. Germline lookup yields CDR1 SNHLY and CDR2 FYNNEI. The CDR3 has 13 amino acids. Trimming took 7 bases from V and 4 from J, leaving 12 bases between them. The CDR3 spells CASNGLLADTQYF. The CDR3, as DNA: TGTGCCAGCAATGGCCTGCTAGCAGATACGCAGTATTTT.

This chain joins TRBV9 and TRBJ2-2, with 8 positions matching TRBD1. V trimming: 0 bases; J trimming: 5 bases; junction bases outside the gene matches: 12. Germline V CDR1 and CDR2: SGDLS, YYNGEE. The CDR3 has 18 amino acids. The CDR3 nucleotides read TGTGCCAGCAGCGTAGGGGACAGGCTAAGGATTGGTACCGGGGAGCTGTTTTTT. It specifies CASSVGDRLRIGTGELFF.

V is TRBV28 and J is TRBJ2-7, with D perhaps matching TRBD1 (6 bases). The CDR3 length is 15 residues. The V gene lost 1 base and the J gene lost 0 bases, with 10 bases spanning the gap. CDR1 MDHEN and CDR2 SYDVKM come from the germline V gene. The CDR3 DNA follows: TGTGCCAGCAGTTTATCACAGGGATTCTCCTACGAGCAGTACTTC. It codes for CASSLSQGFSYEQYF.

The chain carries TRBV28 and TRBJ1-4; D perhaps matches TRBD1 (6 bases). The CDR3 length is 14 residues. Per the germline V gene, CDR1 is MDHEN and CDR2 is SYDVKM. V was shortened by 3 bases and J by 2 bases, with 7 bases between the two germline ends. Here the CDR3 DNA reads TGTGCCAGCAGTTTTGGACAGACTAATGAAAAACTGTTTTTT. It specifies CASSFGQTNEKLFF.

V and J are TRBV10-3 and TRBJ1-2; 11 nucleotides match TRBD1. Per the germline V gene, CDR1 is ENHRY and CDR2 is SYGVKD. This CDR3 spans 15 amino acids. Trimming removed 3 bases from V and 7 bases from J; junction bases left unmatched: 7. In DNA form, the CDR3 reads TGTGCCATCAGTGATAGCGGACAGGGGGCGCCTGGCTACACCTTC. This gives the protein CAISDSGQGAPGYTF.

The chain joins TRBV6-5 to TRBJ1-3; 8 bases line up with TRBD1. Germline trimming cut 6 bases from V and 4 bases from J; bases unmatched to any gene: 2. The CDR3 is made up of 13 amino acids. Germline CDR1 is MNHEY and CDR2 is SVGAGI. The CDR3 region has the DNA TGTGCCAGCAGACGGGACAGGGGAAACACCATATATTTT. Translation: CASRRDRGNTIYF.

The chain joins TRBV5-5 to TRBJ1-1; D is possibly TRBD1 (6 bases). Trimming cost V 4 bases and J 6 bases, with 16 bases left between them. CDR1 and CDR2 from the germline V gene are SGHKS and YYEKEE (reference sequence). The CDR3 covers 14 residues. The DNA of the CDR3 is TGTGCCAGCAGCCCCGTCCAGGGGTTTGCTGAAGCTTTCTTT. Residues: CASSPVQGFAEAFF. The whole variable domain, filled in from reference TRBV5-5 and TRBJ1-1, reads DAGVTQSPTHLIKTRGQQVTLRCSPISGHKSVSWYQQVLGQGPQFIFQYYEKEERGRGNFPDRFSARQFPNYSSELNVNALLLGDSALYLCASSPVQGFAEAFFGQGTRLTVV.

The V call is TRBV28, the J call TRBJ2-3, with TRBD2 identical over 9 bases. The J segment lost 3 bases and the V segment lost 4 bases, leaving 5 bases of the junction unmatched. The CDR3 covers 15 residues. CDR1 is MDHEN, CDR2 SYDVKM, per germline. CDR3 DNA sequence: TGTGCCAGCAGTTCTCCTAGCGGGGATACAGATACGCAGTATTTT. Protein product: CASSSPSGDTDTQYF.

This chain connects TRBV9 to TRBJ2-3; 10 nucleotides match TRBD2. This CDR3 comprises 14 residues. J was trimmed by 8 bases and V by 3 bases; bases with no gene match: 6. CDR1 is SGDLS, CDR2 YYNGEE, per germline. CDR3 region: CASSEGTSAVTQYF. Here the CDR3 DNA reads TGTGCCAGCAGCGAGGGGACTAGCGCGGTTACGCAGTATTTT.

This clone was counted many times. This chain joins TRBV4-2 and TRBJ1-3; D not certain. The CDR3 is 19 residues long. V lost 0 bases and J 0 bases, leaving 18 bases between the germline ends. Germline V CDR1 and CDR2: LGHNA, YNFKEQ. CDR3 nucleotide sequence: TGTGCCAGCAGCCAAGATGGGTCGGGCAGGACGCTCTCTGGAAACACCATATATTTT. It translates to CASSQDGSGRTLSGNTIYF.

This sequence joins TRBV30 and TRBJ2-7, with 8 positions matching TRBD2. Germline values: CDR1 GTSNPN, CDR2 SVGIG (reference sequence). Trimming removed 2 bases from V and 3 bases from J; junction bases left unmatched: 6. This CDR3 spans 14 amino acids. CDR3 in amino acids: CAWSPGTSGYEQYF. The CDR3 DNA sequence: TGTGCCTGGAGTCCCGGGACTAGTGGCTACGAGCAGTACTTC.

In this sample, this clone turned up once. This sequence joins TRBV7-9 and TRBJ1-6, with 8 bases lining up with TRBD1. V lost 4 bases and J lost 6; bases outside the gene matches: 5. Germline V gene sequence: CDR1 SEHNR, CDR2 FQNEAQ (reference sequence). The CDR3 has 15 residues. Here the CDR3 reads CASSSTGGPNSPLHF. CDR3 DNA: TGTGCCAGCAGCTCAACAGGGGGTCCTAATTCACCCCTCCACTTT.

J is TRBJ1-1 and V is TRBV28, with no clear D. V lost 3 bases and J lost 7, with 12 bases in between. This CDR3 has 13 amino acids. Germline lookup yields CDR1 MDHEN and CDR2 SYDVKM. Here the CDR3 reads CASSFGTALEAFF. CDR3 sequence (DNA): TGTGCCAGCAGTTTCGGCACGGCGCTTGAAGCTTTCTTT.

This chain uses TRBV5-5 with TRBJ2-7; 9 nucleotides align to TRBD2. The CDR3 is 18 amino acids. Per germline, CDR1 SGHKS and CDR2 YYEKEE (reference sequence). V was pared by 0 bases and J by 3 bases, with 13 bases of the junction left unmatched. The CDR3 sequence is CASSLVTGFVAGDYEQYF. The CDR3, as DNA: TGTGCCAGCAGCTTGGTGACAGGGTTTGTAGCGGGAGACTACGAGCAGTACTTC.